This TCR beta chain was obtained from a study of shared clonotypes between healthy human individuals. Study-wide points: An effect of sequencing depth on clonotype sharing among donors was expected. The low donor count limited represented genetic and exposure-history diversity. Non-shared clonotypes had lower generation probabilities than clonotypes shared by all four sorted-subset donors.

The CDR3 runs to 14 residues. V lost 4 bases and J 7 bases, leaving 11 bases between the germline ends. Per the germline V gene, CDR1 is SGHAT and CDR2 is FQNNGV. Data came from immunoSEQ multiplex PCR; TCRdb stores just in-frame clones and leaves some out. Of 2,100,000 or so clones listed, approximately 94% are singletons. As regards this clone: Its matching antigen is unknown.

The split of CD4+ cells yielded CD45RA+ naive and CD45RA-negative memory subsets. The clonotype originates from a man aged 18 to 29 in good health. Sequenced sample: naive CD4+ T cells sorted from blood. This sample's subset: CD45RA+ positively selected. The chain is built from TRBV11-2 and TRBJ1-6; perhaps TRBD1 as D (6 bases). In DNA, the CDR3 is TGTGCCAGCAGCTACAGGGAAGTCAATTCACCCCTCCACTTT. Protein product: CASSYREVNSPLHF.